One T cell receptor beta chain is described in this entry. The CDR3 totals 13 residues. The ends were cut back, 4 bases at V and 5 bases at J, with 11 bases in the middle. Germline CDR1 is SGHNT and CDR2 is YENEEA. This sample is part of a study of blood T cell repertoires in COVID-19. Per the original methods: Amplification with reference gene primers provided the estimates of nucleated cell counts. Data came from immunoSEQ multiplex PCR; TCRdb stores just in-frame clones and leaves some out. V and J calls plus clone size are reproduced from that table; the DNA served to infer D and trimming. The sample lists 89,000 or so clones, roughly 95% occurring once.

The V gene is TRBV11-3, the J gene TRBJ1-1; D gene ambiguous. Sequencing was performed on peripheral blood. The TCR sequence derives from a human donor with active COVID-19. The donor label of this sample is uncertain. The CDR3 DNA reads as TGTGCCAGCAGCTCCCGACCGGGGACTGAAGCTTTCTTT. This sequence encodes CASSSRPGTEAFF.